The entry below describes one T cell receptor beta chain. This CDR3 region has 16 residues. CDR1 SGHKS and CDR2 YYEKEE come from the germline V gene (reference sequence). J gave up 2 bases and V 4 bases, and 5 bases lay outside the gene matches. Repertoires were generated with immunoSEQ multiplex PCR, while TCRdb's copy carries only in-frame clones and drops some. The sample holds about 80,000 clones, roughly 86% seen once. This entry is derived from a study of control samples from healthy donors and cancer patients. The TCR sequence derives from a man in his fifties or sixties in good health. The rearrangement links TRBV5-5 to TRBJ2-6, with 8 positions matching TRBD2. The sequencing sample was made of blood. CDR3 protein: CASSTTGGAGANVLTF. In DNA form, the CDR3 reads TGTGCCAGCAGCACCACCGGGGGGGCTGGGGCCAACGTCCTGACTTTC.